What follows are 23 T cell receptor beta chains derived from one specimen sequenced in a study of T cell responses to AZD1222 COVID-19 vaccine. The protocol was immunoSEQ multiplex PCR, while the TCRdb copy is restricted to in-frame clones and leaves out a portion. The table has some 62,000 clones, about 70% seen once; the top ten hold around 15%. Sequenced here: peripheral blood, sampled on day 0 of AZD1222 vaccination. Receptors originate from an adult in good health.

This clone has more than one count but fewer than ten. V gene TRBV24-1 combines with J gene TRBJ2-2; D may correspond to TRBD1 or TRBD2 (6 bases each). V gave up 1 base and J gave up 5 bases, with 16 bases separating them. The CDR3 spans 17 residues. CDR1 is KGHDR and CDR2 is SFDVKD in the germline V gene. CDR3 loop: CATSDFRGGGRTGELFF. The CDR3 nucleotides are TGTGCCACCAGTGATTTTCGAGGGGGAGGTCGGACCGGGGAGCTGTTTTTT.

The rearrangement links TRBV25-1 to TRBJ2-2; no reliable D call. Germline assignment: CDR1 MGHDK and CDR2 SYGVNS. V lost 0 bases and J lost 8, with 16 bases in between. CDR3 length: 16 amino acids. The CDR3 loop reads CASSEYTGYSPGELFF. The CDR3 nucleotides read TGTGCCAGCAGTGAATACACGGGCTACAGCCCTGGGGAGCTGTTTTTT. Full variable domain (remainder filled in from reference TRBV25-1 and TRBJ2-2): EADIYQTPRYLVIGTGKKITLECSQTMGHDKMYWYQQDPGMELHLIHYSYGVNSTEKGDLSSESTVSRIRTEHFPLTLESARPSHTSQYLCASSEYTGYSPGELFFGEGSRLTVL.

The J gene is TRBJ2-6, the V gene TRBV19; D gene uncertain. Trimming pared 5 bases from V and 0 bases from J, leaving 5 bases between. Germline CDR1 LNHDA, CDR2 SQIVND (reference sequence). CDR3 length equals 14 residues. CDR3 sequence (DNA): TGTGCCAGTAGTCGGATCTCTGGGGCCAACGTCCTGACTTTC. It yields the protein CASSRISGANVLTF. The full variable domain, completed using reference TRBV19 and TRBJ2-6, is DGGITQSPKYLFRKEGQNVTLSCEQNLNHDAMYWYRQDPGQGLRLIYYSQIVNDFQKGDIAEGYSVSREKKESFPLTVTSAQKNPTAFYLCASSRISGANVLTFGAGSRLTVL.

The chain has TRBV5-1 and TRBJ2-2, with D perhaps matching TRBD2 (6 bases). The germline V gene encodes CDR1 SGHRS and CDR2 YFSETQ. This CDR3 contains 15 residues. The germline V and J ends were trimmed by 6 bases and 5 bases, with 17 bases remaining between them. The DNA of the CDR3 is TGCGCCAGCAATTACGGGGGAGTGAGAACCGGGGAGCTGTTTTTT. As protein: CASNYGGVRTGELFF.

The V and J genes are TRBV5-6 and TRBJ2-7; D gene uncertain. Germline-derived CDR1 and CDR2 are SGHDT and YYEEEE. The CDR3 has 12 residues. V lost 1 base and J lost 0, with 2 bases in between. CDR3 nucleotides: TGTGCCAGCAGCTTGTCCTCCTACGAGCAGTACTTC. This gives the protein CASSLSSYEQYF.

The V gene is TRBV7-3, the J gene TRBJ1-2; 8 nucleotides agree with TRBD1. Germline trimming cut 5 bases from V and 1 base from J; bases unmatched to any gene: 6. CDR1 and CDR2 from the germline V gene are SGHTA and FQGTGA. The CDR3 covers 15 residues. The CDR3 DNA reads as TGTGCCAGCAGCGCGGACAGGGAGAGTAACTATGGCTACACCTTC. It yields the protein CASSADRESNYGYTF.

The V and J genes are TRBV18 and TRBJ2-7; TRBD2 is a possible D gene (5 bases). In germline, CDR1 is KGHSH, CDR2 LQKENI. V lost 2 bases, J lost 3 bases, and 5 bases lay in between. The CDR3 runs 12 residues. Here the CDR3 reads CASSPEGYEQYF. CDR3 nucleotide sequence: TGTGCCAGCTCACCAGAGGGCTACGAGCAGTACTTC.

The chain uses TRBV10-1 and TRBJ1-1; 8 nucleotides align to TRBD1. J lost 7 bases, V lost 6 bases, and 7 bases had no gene match. CDR3 length: 13 residues. The V gene's germline CDR1 is WNHNN and CDR2 SYGVQD (reference sequence). DNA for the CDR3: TGCGCCAGCAGAAGGACAGGGCAAGGTGAAGCTTTCTTT. Protein: CASRRTGQGEAFF.

V usage is TRBV7-9 and J usage is TRBJ2-1; 10 bases map to TRBD1. Unmatched junction bases numbered 5, after V lost 4 bases and J lost 8 bases. CDR1 and CDR2 (germline): SEHNR, FQNEAQ (reference sequence). This CDR3 has 14 residues. CDR3 protein: CASSWGTGVDEQFF. The CDR3 nucleotides read TGTGCCAGCAGCTGGGGGACAGGGGTTGATGAGCAGTTCTTC.

The chain is built from TRBV6-5 and TRBJ1-4, with D possibly matching TRBD1 (5 bases). The CDR3 is made up of 16 amino acids. Germline V gene data show CDR1 as MNHEY and CDR2 as SVGAGI. Trimming removed 0 bases from V and 7 bases from J, with 15 bases in between. This CDR3 is CASSYSGGEVIEKLFF. DNA of the CDR3: TGTGCCAGCAGTTACTCGGGAGGGGAGGTTATTGAAAAACTGTTTTTT.

This chain links TRBV4-3 with TRBJ1-1, with D possibly matching TRBD1 (5 bases). In germline, CDR1 is LGHNA, CDR2 YSLEER. The CDR3 has 16 amino acids. V lost 3 bases and J 5 bases, leaving 19 bases between the germline ends. The CDR3 DNA sequence: TGCGCCAGCAGCCAGGGCCTGGGGGGACGAGGTACTGAAGCTTTCTTT. This codes for CASSQGLGGRGTEAFF.

In its sample, this clone was seen once. The chain couples TRBV5-1 to TRBJ1-4; TRBD1 matches 8 bases. Germline V gene sequence: CDR1 SGHRS, CDR2 YFSETQ. J gave up 7 bases and V 4 bases, and 6 bases lay outside the gene matches. The CDR3 totals 14 residues. The CDR3 loop reads CASSTDRGVEKLFF. CDR3 coding DNA: TGCGCCAGCAGCACCGACAGGGGCGTTGAAAAACTGTTTTTT.

This clone was seen a few times. The genes are TRBV28 and TRBJ1-1; no clear D gene. Deletions cut 2 bases from V and 0 bases from J, with 10 bases between. This CDR3 region has 15 residues. The germline gives CDR1 MDHEN, CDR2 SYDVKM. The CDR3 DNA is TGTGCCAGCAGTTTAACTGTAACCATGAACACTGAAGCTTTCTTT. Its translation is CASSLTVTMNTEAFF.

The chain is built from TRBV5-6 and TRBJ1-2, with a tentative D call TRBD1 (5 bases). V lost 0 bases and J 4 bases, leaving 13 bases between the germline ends. Germline values: CDR1 SGHDT, CDR2 YYEEEE. CDR3 length: 15 residues. The CDR3 DNA reads as TGTGCCAGCAGCTTGGAGTGGGGGGAAGGCTATGGCTACACCTTC. Translating it yields CASSLEWGEGYGYTF. Filled out from reference TRBV5-6 and TRBJ1-2, the complete variable domain reads DAGVTQSPTHLIKTRGQQVTLRCSPKSGHDTVSWYQQALGQGPQFIFQYYEEEERQRGNFPDRFSGHQFPNYSSELNVNALLLGDSALYLCASSLEWGEGYGYTFGSGTRLTVV.

In this sample, this clone turned up a few times. V usage is TRBV10-3 and J usage is TRBJ1-2; tentatively, D is TRBD1 (6 bases). CDR1 is ENHRY, CDR2 SYGVKD, per germline. Trimming took off 5 bases at V and 5 bases at J, with 18 bases between the two ends. CDR3 length: 15 residues. CDR3 sequence reads: CAISFSRGQGYGYTF. CDR3 nucleotide sequence: TGTGCCATCAGTTTTTCACGGGGCCAGGGGTATGGCTACACCTTC.

V gene TRBV28 combines with J gene TRBJ1-1; no clear D. CDR3 length equals 14 residues. CDR1 MDHEN and CDR2 SYDVKM come from the germline V gene. Trimming took off 6 bases at V and 0 bases at J, with 11 bases between the two ends. CDR3: CASSKGGLNTEAFF. The DNA of the CDR3 is TGTGCCAGCAGCAAAGGAGGTCTGAACACTGAAGCTTTCTTT.

The chain recombines TRBV11-2 with TRBJ1-2; maybe TRBD1 (5 bases). This CDR3 region has 16 residues. With 1 base removed from V and 5 bases from J, the gap between germline ends came to 17 bases. CDR1 is SGHAT, CDR2 FQNNGV, per germline. This CDR3 is CASSLVSRGGTYGYTF. In DNA form, the CDR3 reads TGTGCCAGCAGCTTAGTGTCCCGGGGGGGGACTTATGGCTACACCTTC. Filled out from reference TRBV11-2 and TRBJ1-2, the complete variable domain reads EAGVAQSPRYKIIEKRQSVAFWCNPISGHATLYWYQQILGQGPKLLIQFQNNGVVDDSQLPKDRFSAERLKGVDSTLKIQPAKLEDSAVYLCASSLVSRGGTYGYTFGSGTRLTVV.

This clone showed up just a few times. The gene calls are TRBV9 and TRBJ2-3; D unresolved. This CDR3 region has 12 residues. Trimming cost V 0 bases and J 5 bases, with 4 bases left between them. CDR1 and CDR2 from the germline V gene are SGDLS and YYNGEE. The CDR3 loop is CASSVAQDTQYF. CDR3 in DNA: TGTGCCAGCAGCGTAGCGCAAGATACGCAGTATTTT.

The chain joins TRBV6-1 to TRBJ1-2; 10 positions agree with TRBD1. The CDR3 runs 17 residues. Per germline, CDR1 MNHNS and CDR2 SASEGT. Trimming cost V 2 bases and J 4 bases; bases outside gene matches: 10. DNA of the CDR3: TGTGCCAGCAGTGAAACCCTGGACAGGGGGTTAATCTATGGCTACACCTTC. Protein product: CASSETLDRGLIYGYTF.

The rearrangement links TRBV24-1 to TRBJ2-7; D may be TRBD1 or TRBD2 (5 bases each). The CDR3 consists of 13 residues. Trimming removed 6 bases from V and 3 bases from J, with 11 bases in between. Looked up from germline, CDR1 is KGHDR and CDR2 is SFDVKD. Written as DNA, the CDR3 is TGTGCCACCAGTTTGGGGACCGGCTACGAGCAGTACTTC. This codes for CATSLGTGYEQYF.

The gene calls are TRBV7-2 and TRBJ2-1, with TRBD2 matching 10 bases. The CDR3 runs to 15 residues. V dropped 0 bases and J dropped 10; count of bases not matched to a gene: 6. Germline lookup yields CDR1 SGHTA and CDR2 FQGNSA. The CDR3 bases are TGTGCCAGCAGCTTAGCACTAGCGGGGACTAGGGAGCAGTTCTTC. This codes for CASSLALAGTREQFF.

Comments on this clone: This sample includes further DNA sequences coding for the same CDR3. CDR3 sequence (DNA): TGTGCCAGCAGTTTCGGACAGATCTCCTACGAGCAGTACTTC. Translation: CASSFGQISYEQYF. The gene calls are TRBV27 and TRBJ2-7; TRBD1 might be the D (6 bases). Germline loops: CDR1 MNHEY, CDR2 SMNVEV (reference sequence). The V gene lost 3 bases and the J gene lost 0 bases, with 9 bases spanning the gap. The CDR3 totals 14 residues.

This clone was counted a few times. The chain recombines TRBV7-2 with TRBJ1-4, with a tentative D call TRBD1 (6 bases). CDR3 size: 16 residues. Per germline, CDR1 SGHTA and CDR2 FQGNSA. V was trimmed by 0 bases and J by 7 bases, leaving 15 bases between them. The CDR3 loop is CASSLAARGLGEKLFF. CDR3 nucleotides: TGTGCCAGCAGCTTAGCGGCCAGGGGACTGGGTGAAAAACTGTTTTTT.